This is a list of T cell receptor beta chains from one sample in a study of blood T cell repertoires in COVID-19. Clones were read by immunoSEQ multiplex PCR, and TCRdb kept only the in-frame ones, dropping some. The sample includes roughly 87,000 clones, roughly 88% of them seen just once. Sequencing used peripheral blood. The receptors shown here come from a woman older than 75 with COVID-19, enrolled during active disease. Both conserved end residues are part of each CDR3. The D gene is left open where the match is weak.

D gene,V gene,J gene,CDR3 protein,CDR3 DNA
.,TRBV27,TRBJ2-5,CASSLRREETQYF,TGTGCCAGCAGTTTACGTCGGGAAGAGACCCAGTACTTC
.,TRBV29-1,TRBJ2-5,CSVERLGTQYF,TGCAGCGTTGAACGCCTCGGGACCCAGTACTTC
.,TRBV30,TRBJ2-7,CAWSVIASYEQYF,TGTGCCTGGAGTGTCATAGCATCTTACGAGCAGTACTTC
.,TRBV19,TRBJ2-1,CASSNRGRAYNEQFF,TGTGCCAGTAGTAACAGGGGGAGGGCCTACAATGAGCAGTTCTTC
.,TRBV13,TRBJ2-3,CASSPPGISTDTQYF,TGTGCCAGCAGCCCCCCAGGGATTAGCACAGATACGCAGTATTTT
TRBD2,TRBV19,TRBJ2-7,CASSLSATSGLSYEQYF,TGTGCCAGTAGTCTTTCCGCCACTAGCGGGCTATCCTACGAGCAGTACTTC
TRBD2,TRBV6-1,TRBJ2-1,CASSVGLADTYNEQFF,TGTGCCAGCAGTGTGGGACTAGCGGATACCTACAATGAGCAGTTCTTC
TRBD2,TRBV6-5,TRBJ2-1,CASSMGLARHNEQFF,TGTGCCAGCAGCATGGGACTAGCTAGGCACAATGAGCAGTTCTTC
TRBD1,TRBV5-4,TRBJ1-2,CASSSRDRANYGYTF,TGTGCCAGCAGCTCCCGGGACAGGGCTAACTATGGCTACACCTTC
TRBD2,TRBV7-2,TRBJ2-5,CASSLAWRGGLQYF,TGTGCCAGCAGCTTAGCATGGCGGGGGGGCCTCCAGTACTTC
TRBD1,TRBV19,TRBJ1-1,CASRIPGQGYTEAFF,TGTGCCAGTAGGATTCCGGGACAGGGGTACACTGAAGCTTTCTTT
TRBD1,TRBV5-6,TRBJ1-2,CASSFRDRGVYGYTF,TGTGCCAGCAGCTTTAGGGACAGGGGCGTATATGGCTACACCTTC
.,TRBV18,TRBJ1-1,CASSPDGRGATAQAFF,TGTGCCAGCTCACCGGACGGGAGGGGGGCCACGGCCCAAGCTTTCTTT
.,TRBV5-1,TRBJ1-6,CASSRGESGRSPLHF,TGCGCCAGCAGCCGCGGGGAAAGCGGTCGGTCACCCCTCCACTTT
.,TRBV5-1,TRBJ1-1,CASSADSMNTEAFF,TGCGCCAGCAGCGCCGACAGTATGAACACTGAAGCTTTCTTT
.,TRBV6-6,TRBJ2-1,CASSYGRSYNEQFF,TGTGCCAGCAGCTACGGGCGCTCCTACAATGAGCAGTTCTTC
.,TRBV27,TRBJ1-2,CASSPRQAYYGYTF,TGTGCCAGCAGTCCCCGACAGGCGTATTATGGCTACACCTTC
.,TRBV19,TRBJ2-1,CASSIGTALSYNEQFF,TGTGCCAGTAGTATAGGTACAGCTTTATCCTACAATGAGCAGTTCTTC
TRBD1,TRBV7-9,TRBJ2-1,CASSLTPGQSSYNEQFF,TGTGCCAGCAGCTTAACTCCGGGACAGAGCTCCTACAATGAGCAGTTCTTC
TRBD2,TRBV5-1,TRBJ2-3,CASSLEPGLAGGGDTQYF,TGCGCCAGCAGCTTGGAACCGGGACTAGCGGGTGGAGGAGATACGCAGTATTTT
TRBD2,TRBV11-3,TRBJ2-3,CASSLGGLAGGLDTQYF,TGTGCCAGCAGCTTAGGAGGGCTAGCGGGGGGGCTGGATACGCAGTATTTT
TRBD1,TRBV30,TRBJ2-6,CAWSPDRAAGANVLTF,TGTGCCTGGAGCCCTGACAGGGCGGCTGGGGCCAACGTCCTGACTTTC
TRBD1,TRBV7-9,TRBJ2-7,CASSLAPGTGGFRSYEQYF,TGTGCCAGCAGCTTAGCTCCGGGGACAGGGGGCTTCAGATCCTACGAGCAGTACTTC
TRBD1,TRBV11-3,TRBJ1-1,CASGQGWNTEAFF,TGTGCCAGCGGACAGGGTTGGAACACTGAAGCTTTCTTT
.,TRBV5-1,TRBJ2-7,CASSLAQGAAYEQYF,TGCGCCAGCAGCTTGGCTCAGGGTGCCGCTTACGAGCAGTACTTC
.,TRBV14,TRBJ1-2,CASSHLAAANYGYTF,TGTGCCAGCAGCCACTTGGCCGCAGCTAACTATGGCTACACCTTC
TRBD1,TRBV9,TRBJ1-4,CASSPRTGAGGTNEKLFF,TGTGCCAGCAGCCCCCGGACAGGGGCCGGGGGAACTAATGAAAAACTGTTTTTT
TRBD1,TRBV10-3,TRBJ1-1,CAISEPGGTKDTEAFF,TGTGCCATCAGTGAGCCAGGGGGCACTAAGGACACTGAAGCTTTCTTT